Following are 12 T cell receptor beta chains from one sample sequenced in a study of OX40 agonist ivuxolimab in advanced cancers. The assay was immunoSEQ multiplex PCR, and TCRdb's table has in-frame clones only and misses some. Of approximately 40,000 clones detected, 82% appear once; the ten largest clones hold roughly 8%. This sample comprised CD4+ or CD8+ T cells sorted from blood, obtained in a trial of the OX40 agonist ivuxolimab. Every receptor here comes from an adult with an advanced solid tumor such as melanoma, head and neck, liver or kidney cancer.

This clone is a singleton in its sample. The chain employs TRBV6-1 and TRBJ1-1, with TRBD1 matching 8 bases. CDR1 is MNHNS, CDR2 SASEGT, per germline. The CDR3 is 14 residues long. V gave up 7 bases and J gave up 1 base; unmatched junction bases: 5. The CDR3 loop is CASNAGTGNTEAFF. The CDR3 nucleotides read TGTGCCAGCAATGCCGGGACAGGGAACACTGAAGCTTTCTTT.

This chain uses TRBV2 with TRBJ2-3; 7 positions match TRBD2. Per the germline V gene, CDR1 is SNHLY and CDR2 is FYNNEI. V was pared by 6 bases and J by 4 bases, with 4 bases of the junction left unmatched. The CDR3 spans 13 residues. CDR3 nucleotide sequence: TGTGCCAGCAGGTTGGGAGGGGCAGATACGCAGTATTTT. This codes for CASRLGGADTQYF.

This clone was seen a single time. The rearrangement links TRBV7-9 to TRBJ2-3, with a possible D match to TRBD1 (5 bases). Germline CDR1 reads SEHNR; CDR2 reads FQNEAQ (reference sequence). V was shortened by 1 base and J by 4 bases, with 12 bases between the two germline ends. The CDR3 has 15 residues. CDR3 region: CASSLGPRDADTQYF. The CDR3 DNA is TGTGCCAGCAGCTTAGGACCCAGGGATGCAGATACGCAGTATTTT.

This rearrangement joins TRBV12-5 to TRBJ2-1; D may be TRBD2 (6 bases). CDR3 length: 13 residues. The ends were cut back, 3 bases at V and 10 bases at J, with 13 bases in the middle. Per germline, CDR1 LGHNT and CDR2 FRNRAP. CDR3 DNA: TGTGCTAGTGGTTTCGGAGGGGCTCGCGAGCAGTTCTTC. As protein: CASGFGGAREQFF.

The chain links TRBV7-2 to TRBJ2-1, with unresolved D. Germline CDR1 is SGHTA and CDR2 is FQGNSA. The V end was cut by 9 bases, the J end by 3 bases, with 6 bases between. The CDR3 length is 11 residues. This chain's CDR3 is CASAYYNEQFF. CDR3 nucleotide sequence: TGTGCCAGTGCCTACTACAATGAGCAGTTCTTC.

The V and J genes are TRBV6-5 and TRBJ2-1, with 7 bases that match TRBD2. Germline V gives CDR1 MNHEY, CDR2 SVGAGI. V gave up 4 bases and J gave up 2 bases; unmatched junction bases: 8. There are 16 residues in the CDR3. CDR3 region: CASSSLSGLTYNEQFF. DNA for the CDR3: TGTGCCAGCAGTTCCCTTAGCGGGCTCACCTACAATGAGCAGTTCTTC.

The V call is TRBV10-3, the J call TRBJ2-7, with 7 bases aligning to TRBD1. CDR1 ENHRY and CDR2 SYGVKD come from the germline V gene. The junction had 13 bases not matched to a gene; V was cut back by 10 bases and J by 4 bases. This CDR3 is 14 amino acids long. In nucleotides, the CDR3 is TGTGCCACCCTCAAGGACAGGAGCAAATACGAGCAGTACTTC. Translated, it gives CATLKDRSKYEQYF.

J is TRBJ2-7 and V is TRBV7-2; no clear D. V was shortened by 5 bases and J by 3 bases, with 14 bases between the two germline ends. This CDR3 spans 14 amino acids. Germline values: CDR1 SGHTA, CDR2 FQGNSA. The CDR3 reads CASSRLSYSYEQYF. CDR3 coding DNA: TGTGCCAGCAGCCGATTGAGCTACAGCTACGAGCAGTACTTC.

J is TRBJ1-2 and V is TRBV21-1; the table's D gene call, TRBD1, was not cross checked with the DNA. TRBV21-1 is an annotated pseudogene. CDR3 length: 12 amino acids. CDR3 amino acids: CASRRGWYGYTF. The CDR3 DNA is TGTGCCAGCAGGAGGGGGTGGTATGGCTACACCTTC.

The sample holds a few counts of this clone. Mismatch with germline at one junction end may stem from a read error. V is TRBV2 and J is TRBJ1-1; D might be TRBD1 (5 bases). The germline V gene encodes CDR1 SNHLY and CDR2 FYNNEI. The length of the CDR3 is 17 residues. The CDR3 loop is CASSEGGGLLLRPEAFF. The CDR3 DNA reads TGTGCCAGCAGCGAAGGTGGGGGTCTTCTCCTTAGACCTGAAGCTTTCTTT.

CDR3 coding DNA: TGTGCCAGCAGCTTAGGGGGAAGGGGCATGAACACTGAAGCTTTCTTT. This sequence encodes CASSLGGRGMNTEAFF. V and J are TRBV7-6 and TRBJ1-1; D perhaps matches TRBD1 (5 bases). Germline lookup yields CDR1 SGHVS and CDR2 FNYEAQ. Between the trimmed V and J ends, which lost 1 base and 0 bases, there was a span of 12 bases. The CDR3 covers 16 residues.

V gene TRBV27 combines with J gene TRBJ2-6; the match to TRBD1 covers 8 bases. In germline, CDR1 is MNHEY, CDR2 SMNVEV (reference sequence). The CDR3 runs to 18 residues. V was pared by 7 bases and J by 0 bases, with 11 bases of the junction left unmatched. The CDR3 nucleotides are TGTGCCAGCAAGCCACAAGTCAGGGGGCCCTCTGGGGCCAACGTCCTGACTTTC. Encoded protein: CASKPQVRGPSGANVLTF.